This is a list of T cell receptor beta chains from one sample in a study of T cell responses to AZD1222 COVID-19 vaccine. Profiling relied on immunoSEQ multiplex PCR, and the TCRdb table lists in-frame clones only, not all of them. Of about 180,000 clones listed, 70% to 90% were seen once; the top ten hold roughly a quarter. Sample: peripheral blood, taken 28 days after the second AZD1222 dose. The receptor source for this set is an adult who received the AZD1222 COVID-19 vaccine. The CDR3 runs from the conserved cysteine through the conserved F or W. A D gene is named only where the DNA matches it firmly. Expanded clones are given a class, and other clones once, few, many or no size at all.

clone_size: -
j_call: TRBJ2-3
v_call: TRBV19
d_call: -
cdr3_aa: CASAVGLVPTDTQYF
cdr3_nt: TGTGCCAGCGCCGTTGGACTGGTACCCACAGATACGCAGTATTTT

clone_size: -
j_call: TRBJ2-5
v_call: TRBV7-3
d_call: -
cdr3_aa: CASSLGRGPQETQYF
cdr3_nt: TGTGCCAGCAGCTTAGGGCGCGGACCCCAAGAGACCCAGTACTTC

clone_size: -
j_call: TRBJ2-7
v_call: TRBV9
d_call: -
cdr3_aa: CASSDPRGGEQYF
cdr3_nt: TGTGCCAGCAGCGATCCCCGGGGAGGCGAGCAGTACTTC

clone_size: once
j_call: TRBJ1-1
v_call: TRBV29-1
d_call: TRBD1
cdr3_aa: CSVAGGETEAFF
cdr3_nt: TGCAGCGTTGCAGGGGGTGAAACTGAAGCTTTCTTT

clone_size: -
j_call: TRBJ2-2
v_call: TRBV9
d_call: -
cdr3_aa: CASRSGNLNTGELFF
cdr3_nt: TGTGCCAGCAGATCCGGGAACTTGAACACCGGGGAGCTGTTTTTT

clone_size: -
j_call: TRBJ2-7
v_call: TRBV7-8
d_call: TRBD1
cdr3_aa: CASSFSSTGAYF
cdr3_nt: TGTGCCAGCAGCTTCAGTTCGACAGGGGCGTACTTC

clone_size: -
j_call: TRBJ2-2
v_call: TRBV6-2/TRBV6-3
d_call: -
cdr3_aa: CASSKIYRVMATGELFF
cdr3_nt: TGTGCCAGCAGCAAAATCTACAGGGTAATGGCCACCGGGGAGCTGTTTTTT

clone_size: -
j_call: TRBJ2-1
v_call: TRBV10-3
d_call: TRBD2
cdr3_aa: CAMRTSGSGGDNEQFF
cdr3_nt: TGTGCCATGCGGACTAGCGGGAGTGGGGGGGACAATGAGCAGTTCTTC

clone_size: -
j_call: TRBJ2-7
v_call: TRBV27
d_call: TRBD1
cdr3_aa: CASRGQGGVRGPPYEQYF
cdr3_nt: TGTGCCAGCCGGGGACAGGGGGGGGTTAGGGGTCCTCCCTACGAGCAGTACTTC

clone_size: -
j_call: TRBJ2-3
v_call: TRBV11-3
d_call: TRBD1
cdr3_aa: CASSYSTGTGADTQYF
cdr3_nt: TGTGCCAGCAGCTACTCAACCGGGACAGGGGCAGATACGCAGTATTTT

clone_size: -
j_call: TRBJ2-7
v_call: TRBV30
d_call: -
cdr3_aa: CAWSGPAHEQYF
cdr3_nt: TGTGCCTGGAGTGGACCCGCCCACGAGCAGTACTTC

clone_size: once
j_call: TRBJ1-1
v_call: TRBV29-1
d_call: -
cdr3_aa: CSVEDSRAFF
cdr3_nt: TGCAGCGTTGAAGACTCGAGGGCTTTCTTT

clone_size: -
j_call: TRBJ1-1
v_call: TRBV18
d_call: -
cdr3_aa: CASSLTLSNTEAFF
cdr3_nt: TGTGCCAGCTCGCTGACACTTTCGAACACTGAAGCTTTCTTT

clone_size: -
j_call: TRBJ2-1
v_call: TRBV7-8
d_call: -
cdr3_aa: CASSLARSALNNEQFF
cdr3_nt: TGTGCCAGCAGCTTAGCCCGGTCGGCGCTGAACAATGAGCAGTTCTTC

clone_size: once
j_call: TRBJ1-2
v_call: TRBV19
d_call: -
cdr3_aa: CASSIEKDYGYTF
cdr3_nt: TGTGCCAGTAGTATAGAGAAAGACTATGGCTACACCTTC

clone_size: -
j_call: TRBJ2-7
v_call: TRBV9
d_call: -
cdr3_aa: CASSVRSGAEQYF
cdr3_nt: TGTGCCAGCAGCGTAAGATCAGGGGCCGAGCAGTACTTC

clone_size: -
j_call: TRBJ2-5
v_call: TRBV5-1
d_call: TRBD2
cdr3_aa: CASSRSGAQETQYF
cdr3_nt: TGCGCCAGCAGCAGGAGCGGGGCACAAGAGACCCAGTACTTC

clone_size: once
j_call: TRBJ1-3
v_call: TRBV7-9
d_call: -
cdr3_aa: CASSRTESGNTIYF
cdr3_nt: TGTGCCAGCAGCCGGACAGAATCCGGAAACACCATATATTTT